These 27 T cell receptor beta chains share one sample of origin, sequenced in a study of blood T cell repertoires in COVID-19. Assay: immunoSEQ multiplex PCR; the TCRdb copy retains only in-frame clones and omits some. The sample shows approximately 92,000 clones, 86% of them seen only once. The specimen sequenced was peripheral blood. The receptors were gathered from a woman aged 55-69 years in a cohort sampled during active or convalescent COVID-19.

The rearrangement joins TRBV13 to TRBJ2-5; 7 bases are shared with TRBD1. The length of the CDR3 is 14 residues. Trimming removed 3 bases from V and 4 bases from J; junction bases left unmatched: 5. The V gene's germline CDR1 is PRHDT and CDR2 FYEKMQ (reference sequence). CDR3 protein: CASSLGQWGETQYF. In nucleotides, the CDR3 is TGTGCCAGCAGCTTGGGACAGTGGGGAGAGACCCAGTACTTC.

For this clone: Other DNA sequences in the sample encode the same CDR3. V usage is TRBV7-9 and J usage is TRBJ2-1; maybe TRBD2 (6 bases). Trimming pared 1 base from V and 6 bases from J, leaving 10 bases between. Germline V CDR1 and CDR2: SEHNR, FQNEAQ (reference sequence). The CDR3 sequence is 14 residues long. The CDR3 region is CASSLGGAGNEQFF. CDR3 bases: TGTGCCAGCAGCTTAGGGGGAGCGGGCAATGAGCAGTTCTTC.

This sequence joins TRBV30 and TRBJ2-2; D is unclear. This CDR3 is 16 amino acids long. V was shortened by 3 bases and J by 0 bases, with 14 bases between the two germline ends. Germline CDR1 GTSNPN, CDR2 SVGIG (reference sequence). The CDR3 reads CAWSPDWPANTGELFF. Here the CDR3 DNA reads TGTGCCTGGAGCCCCGACTGGCCCGCGAACACCGGGGAGCTGTTTTTT.

The J gene is TRBJ2-2, the V gene TRBV29-1, with 7 bases matching TRBD1. The germline V gene has CDR1 SQVTM and CDR2 ANQGSEA. The CDR3 is made up of 14 amino acids. V gave up 7 bases and J gave up 3 bases; unmatched junction bases: 8. Written as DNA, the CDR3 is TGCAGCGGACAACAGGGGAAGTACACCGGGGAGCTGTTTTTT. This gives the protein CSGQQGKYTGELFF.

This clone has just one count. The rearrangement uses TRBV5-5 and TRBJ1-2; tentatively, D is TRBD1 (5 bases). The CDR3 contains 15 residues. From germline, CDR1 is SGHKS and CDR2 YYEKEE (reference sequence). V was clipped by 0 bases and J by 0 bases, with 9 bases between them. The CDR3 nucleotides are TGTGCCAGCAGCTTGGAGGGGAAAGCTAACTATGGCTACACCTTC. Translation gives CASSLEGKANYGYTF.

The gene calls are TRBV7-8 and TRBJ2-1, with D tentatively TRBD2 (6 bases). V shed 5 bases and J shed 1 base, with 15 bases lying between them. Germline V gives CDR1 SGHVS, CDR2 FQNEAQ. The CDR3 runs 16 residues. In DNA, the CDR3 is TGTGCCAGCAGCCATCCTGGCGGGGATTCCTACAATGAGCAGTTCTTC. It yields the protein CASSHPGGDSYNEQFF.

This clone was seen more than once but under ten times. The chain couples TRBV14 to TRBJ2-1; 16 nucleotides align to TRBD2. The CDR3 is made up of 16 amino acids. Germline V lookup: CDR1 SGHDN, CDR2 FVKESK. V was pared by 4 bases and J by 7 bases, with 4 bases of the junction left unmatched. The CDR3: CASSPGTSGGANEQFF. The CDR3 nucleotides are TGTGCCAGCAGCCCCGGGACTAGCGGGGGGGCGAATGAGCAGTTCTTC.

The chain joins TRBV2 to TRBJ1-4; D remains ambiguous. The CDR3 extends over 18 amino acids. The V end lost 0 bases, the J end lost 7 bases, and 21 bases lay between the germline ends. In germline, CDR1 is SNHLY, CDR2 FYNNEI. The CDR3 DNA is TGTGCCAGCAGTGAAGCGTCGCGGGTCTGGGGAGGCGGTGAAAAACTGTTTTTT. It translates to CASSEASRVWGGGEKLFF.

This rearrangement joins TRBV3-1 (or the pseudogene TRBV3-2) to TRBJ1-1; unclear D gene. CDR1 LGHDT and CDR2 YNNKEL come from the germline V gene (reference sequence). This CDR3 is 14 amino acids long. V was shortened by 4 bases and J by 1 base, with 10 bases between the two germline ends. DNA for the CDR3: TGTGCCAGCAGCCCCGGACTGGAGAACACTGAAGCTTTCTTT. This codes for CASSPGLENTEAFF.

The chain combines TRBV12-5 with TRBJ1-1; TRBD1 aligns across 8 bases. CDR1 is LGHNT and CDR2 is FRNRAP in the germline V gene. CDR3 size: 15 residues. V shed 4 bases and J 5 bases; nucleotides not matched to a gene: 9. CDR3 bases: TGTGCTAGTGGTTGGGGGACAGGAAGAGGGACTGAAGCTTTCTTT. Its protein product is CASGWGTGRGTEAFF. The full variable domain, with the rest looked up from reference TRBV12-5 and TRBJ1-1, is DARVTQTPRHKVTEMGQEVTMRCQPILGHNTVFWYRQTMMQGLELLAYFRNRAPLDDSGMPKDRFSAEMPDATLATLKIQPSEPRDSAVYFCASGWGTGRGTEAFFGQGTRLTVV.

The rearrangement joins TRBV6-1 to TRBJ1-5; a weak D match, TRBD1 (5 bases). Trimming cost V 2 bases and J 7 bases, with 9 bases left between them. The CDR3 length is 13 residues. CDR1 is MNHNS and CDR2 is SASEGT in the germline V gene. DNA of the CDR3: TGTGCCAGCAGTGAACAGGGAGGGCAGCCCCAGCATTTT. Translated, it gives CASSEQGGQPQHF.

The V gene is TRBV5-1, the J gene TRBJ2-5; 7 nucleotides line up with TRBD1. This CDR3 has 14 residues. Losses at the gene ends were 4 bases for V and 2 bases for J; bases not matched to a gene: 5. Germline V gene data show CDR1 as SGHRS and CDR2 as YFSETQ. CDR3 nucleotides: TGCGCCAGCAGCGGGACAGTGCGACAAGAGACCCAGTACTTC. As protein: CASSGTVRQETQYF. Using reference TRBV5-1 and TRBJ2-5 for the parts outside the CDR3, the full variable domain is KAGVTQTPRYLIKTRGQQVTLSCSPISGHRSVSWYQQTPGQGLQFLFEYFSETQRNKGNFPGRFSGRQFSNSRSEMNVSTLELGDSALYLCASSGTVRQETQYFGPGTRLLVL.

This clone turned up a few times. This chain joins TRBV2 and TRBJ2-2, with TRBD2 matching over 12 bases. Germline assignment: CDR1 SNHLY and CDR2 FYNNEI. Trimming removed 6 bases from V and 6 bases from J; junction bases left unmatched: 5. This CDR3 comprises 15 residues. CDR3 in DNA: TGTGCCAGCAGCCCCCTAGCGGGGGGGGCCGGGGAGCTGTTTTTT. This encodes CASSPLAGGAGELFF.

This chain joins TRBV21-1 and TRBJ2-1; TRBD2, as called in the table, went unchecked against the DNA. TRBV21-1 is classified as a pseudogene. The CDR3 extends over 16 amino acids. CDR3 in amino acids: CATPNQRGGTNNEQFF. For the CDR3, the DNA is TGTGCCACACCAAATCAGCGGGGGGGGACTAACAATGAGCAGTTCTTC.

This clone has just a few counts. The V call is TRBV30, the J call TRBJ1-4; D may be TRBD1 (5 bases). This CDR3 is built from 13 residues. Trimming removed 5 bases from V and 5 bases from J, with 12 bases in between. CDR1 and CDR2 from the germline V gene are GTSNPN and SVGIG (reference sequence). In DNA, the CDR3 is TGTGCCTGGCAGCGGGGACTGAATGAAAAACTGTTTTTT. Translating gives CAWQRGLNEKLFF.

V gene TRBV9 combines with J gene TRBJ1-1; D remains ambiguous. Germline V gene data show CDR1 as SGDLS and CDR2 as YYNGEE. Deletions cut 2 bases from V and 1 base from J, with 6 bases between. The CDR3 covers 13 residues. CDR3 in DNA: TGTGCCAGCAGCGTCGGAGCGAACACTGAAGCTTTCTTT. The encoded protein is CASSVGANTEAFF.

The rearrangement links TRBV5-5 to TRBJ2-5; D gene uncertain. The CDR3 is made up of 15 amino acids. Germline values: CDR1 SGHKS, CDR2 YYEKEE (reference sequence). The V gene lost 0 bases and the J gene lost 0 bases, with 9 bases spanning the gap. The CDR3 nucleotides are TGTGCCAGCAGCTTGGCAGGCCGGTACCAAGAGACCCAGTACTTC. Its protein is CASSLAGRYQETQYF.

The chain recombines TRBV30 with TRBJ1-1; D call uncertain. The CDR3 is 11 amino acids. Per the germline V gene, CDR1 is GTSNPN and CDR2 is SVGIG (reference sequence). V was clipped by 3 bases and J by 8 bases, with 10 bases between them. The CDR3, as DNA: TGTGCCTGGAGGCTCAGAGGAGAAGCTTTCTTT. Its protein product is CAWRLRGEAFF.

The chain uses TRBV27 and TRBJ1-5, with D maybe TRBD1 (5 bases). This CDR3 is built from 14 residues. Germline assignment: CDR1 MNHEY and CDR2 SMNVEV (reference sequence). Trimming stripped 6 bases from V and 3 bases from J, with 12 bases between. CDR3 in amino acids: CASRTGTSNQPQHF. CDR3 nucleotides: TGTGCCAGCAGGACCGGGACTTCCAATCAGCCCCAGCATTTT.

The chain is built from TRBV5-1 and TRBJ2-3, with D unresolved. This CDR3 has 16 residues. Trimming removed 4 bases at V and 0 bases at J, with 15 bases between. The V gene's germline CDR1 is SGHRS and CDR2 YFSETQ. The CDR3 region has the DNA TGCGCCAGCAGCCCAACACGGCGGCTAAGCACAGATACGCAGTATTTT. Translation gives CASSPTRRLSTDTQYF.

The rearrangement links TRBV7-9 to TRBJ1-1, with TRBD1 matching 7 bases. CDR1 SEHNR and CDR2 FQNEAQ come from the germline V gene (reference sequence). The CDR3 covers 15 residues. The junction had 8 bases not matched to a gene; V was cut back by 3 bases and J by 4 bases. The CDR3 DNA follows: TGTGCCAGCAGCTTCTCAGGGGGGCGAGGCACTGAAGCTTTCTTT. Its protein is CASSFSGGRGTEAFF.

The chain carries TRBV12-3 or TRBV12-4 and TRBJ2-1; 8 bases are a match to TRBD1. J lost 10 bases, V lost 5 bases, and 4 bases had no gene match. The CDR3 is 12 amino acids. CDR3 loop: CASSGDRLEQFF. The CDR3 region has the DNA TGTGCCAGCAGTGGGGACAGGCTAGAGCAGTTCTTC.

As DNA, the CDR3 is TGCGCCAGCAGCCAAGCCAGGCTAGCGGGGTACAATGAGCAGTTCTTC. The encoded protein is CASSQARLAGYNEQFF. This sequence joins TRBV4-1 and TRBJ2-1; 9 nucleotides match TRBD2. The CDR3 has 16 amino acids. Germline CDR1 is MGHRA and CDR2 is YSYEKL. Trimming cost V 1 base and J 4 bases; bases outside gene matches: 5.

The J gene is TRBJ1-5, the V gene TRBV6-1, with unresolved D. V gave up 3 bases and J gave up 6 bases, with 21 bases separating them. Germline V lookup: CDR1 MNHNS, CDR2 SASEGT. This CDR3 has 17 amino acids. CDR3 sequence (DNA): TGTGCCAGCAGTGACAAGACGTCCCCTGAGGGTCTTCAGCCCCAGCATTTT. This translates into CASSDKTSPEGLQPQHF.

The chain recombines TRBV21-1 with TRBJ2-7; TRBD2 was called by the table and not checked on the DNA. TRBV21-1 is labeled a pseudogene. The CDR3 length is 19 residues. The CDR3 is CASSKLGTSGITISYEQYF. CDR3 sequence (DNA): TGTGCCAGCAGCAAACTGGGGACTAGCGGGATTACGATTTCCTACGAGCAGTACTTC.

The chain couples TRBV11-2 to TRBJ1-5; no firm D call. Germline V gene sequence: CDR1 SGHAT, CDR2 FQNNGV. The CDR3 runs 15 residues. The germline V and J ends were trimmed by 3 bases and 4 bases, with 13 bases remaining between them. CDR3 DNA: TGTGCCAGCAGCTTGGCCGGCGGAGGTAATCAGCCCCAGCATTTT. This gives the protein CASSLAGGGNQPQHF.

This chain connects TRBV6-5 to TRBJ1-1, with 7 bases that match TRBD1. Germline V gives CDR1 MNHEY, CDR2 SVGAGI. The CDR3 has 16 residues. Trimming cost V 0 bases and J 7 bases; bases outside gene matches: 11. The CDR3: CASSYSGTAFYYEAFF. The CDR3 DNA follows: TGTGCCAGCAGTTACTCGGGGACAGCCTTTTACTATGAAGCTTTCTTT.